The subject of this entry is one T cell receptor beta chain. Its specificity is unknown. V lost 6 bases, J lost 7 bases, and 18 bases lay in between. CDR1 is SEHNR and CDR2 is FQNEAQ in the germline V gene (reference sequence). The length of the CDR3 is 15 residues. This record comes from a study of cytomegalovirus exposure and HLA in healthy donors. A multiplex PCR was run with 60 Vbeta primers and 13 Jbeta primers. Sequencing was performed with immunoSEQ multiplex PCR; in TCRdb, only in-frame clones are kept and a portion is missing. The profile shows approximately 160,000 clones, about 84% of them singletons. Study results and limitations: Confirmation was obtained in vitro that three CMV-associated chains are specific for CMV antigens.

This clonotype originated in a man aged 50-60 years in good health and CMV-seropositive. Sequenced material: PBMCs. The chain joins TRBV7-9 to TRBJ1-4; maybe TRBD1 (5 bases). The CDR3 DNA sequence: TGTGCCAGCAGACGTTCTGCAGGGAAATTTGAAAAACTGTTTTTT. This gives the protein CASRRSAGKFEKLFF.